The 26 T cell receptor beta chains below were found in one sample sequenced in a study of CD8 T cells in ankylosing spondylitis. TCRdb re-called the 5' RACE reads with MiXCR, one entry per CDR3 protein. The sample lists about 66,000 distinct CDR3 sequences; over 5% were seen once. Sequencing used synovial fluid, either unsorted or a sorted T cell fraction (not recorded which). These receptors came from a male donor with ankylosing spondylitis.

This clonotype was seen more than once but under ten times. The genes are TRBV28 and TRBJ2-1; D is unclear. Trimming stripped 7 bases from V and 12 bases from J, with 22 bases between. Germline V gene sequence: CDR1 MDHEN, CDR2 SYDVKM. This CDR3 spans 14 amino acids. CDR3 in DNA: TGTGCCAGCACCGAATACGTGGGAACGCCTGGGCAGTTCTTC. Amino acids: CASTEYVGTPGQFF.

This clonotype was observed a few times. The V gene is TRBV20-1, the J gene TRBJ1-6, with TRBD1 as a possible D gene (5 bases). CDR1 and CDR2 (germline): DFQATT, SNEGSKA (reference sequence). The ends were cut back, 3 bases at V and 10 bases at J, with 13 bases in the middle. The CDR3 contains 13 residues. The CDR3 spells CSASRALRSPLHF. The CDR3 DNA reads as TGCAGTGCTAGCAGGGCGCTGCGATCACCCCTCCACTTT.

This clonotype was detected a few times. The J gene is TRBJ1-2, the V gene TRBV4-1; perhaps TRBD1 as D (6 bases). Germline assignment: CDR1 MGHRA and CDR2 YSYEKL. CDR3 size: 14 residues. V lost 0 bases, J lost 8 bases, and 13 bases lay in between. The CDR3 DNA reads TGCGCCAGCAGCCAAGAACAGGGAGTTTGGGGCTACACCTTC. Translation gives CASSQEQGVWGYTF.

The rearrangement uses TRBV19 and TRBJ1-6; tentatively, D is TRBD1 (6 bases). CDR3 length equals 13 residues. V was cut by 7 bases and J by 3 bases, with 7 bases left in between. The germline V gene encodes CDR1 LNHDA and CDR2 SQIVND (reference sequence). The DNA for the CDR3 is TGTGCCAGTAAACAGGGCTATAATTCACCCCTCCACTTT. Its translation: CASKQGYNSPLHF.

The chain combines TRBV28 with TRBJ1-6, with D perhaps matching TRBD1 (5 bases). The V gene lost 6 bases and the J gene lost 5 bases, with 14 bases spanning the gap. Germline loops: CDR1 MDHEN, CDR2 SYDVKM. The CDR3 has 15 amino acids. The CDR3, as DNA: TGTGCCAGCAGACCTCGACAGAGCGATAATTCACCCCTCCACTTT. It specifies CASRPRQSDNSPLHF.

In its sample, this clonotype was seen many times. The CDR3 reads CASSPRATGGDTQYF. In nucleotides, the CDR3 is TGTGCCAGCAGCCCGAGGGCCACTGGGGGGGATACGCAGTATTTT. V gene TRBV5-5 combines with J gene TRBJ2-3, with TRBD2 as a possible D gene (6 bases). This CDR3 has 15 amino acids. The germline V gene encodes CDR1 SGHKS and CDR2 YYEKEE (reference sequence). The germline V and J ends were trimmed by 4 bases and 6 bases, with 18 bases remaining between them.

This clonotype was counted ten times or more. CDR3 sequence (DNA): TGCAGCGTTGAACTCGCCGGGAACGGCGAGCAGTACTTC. It is translated as CSVELAGNGEQYF. The V and J genes are TRBV29-1 and TRBJ2-7, with a possible D match to TRBD2 (5 bases). With 2 bases removed from V and 6 bases from J, the gap between germline ends came to 14 bases. Germline V gene sequence: CDR1 SQVTM, CDR2 ANQGSEA. This CDR3 comprises 13 residues.

This clonotype turned up a few times. V gene TRBV24-1 combines with J gene TRBJ1-5, with TRBD1 matching 8 bases. V lost 7 bases to trimming and J lost 4 bases; unmatched junction nucleotides: 5. The germline V gene has CDR1 KGHDR and CDR2 SFDVKD. The CDR3 length is 14 residues. CDR3 DNA sequence: TGTGCCACCAGCTCGACAGGGGTGAATCAGCCCCAGCATTTT. It codes for CATSSTGVNQPQHF.

The genes are TRBV14 and TRBJ1-1, with a tentative D call TRBD1 (5 bases). This CDR3 has 11 amino acids. Trimming stripped 4 bases from V and 11 bases from J, with 11 bases between. Germline V gene data show CDR1 as SGHDN and CDR2 as FVKESK. The CDR3 nucleotides are TGTGCCAGCAGCCTAGGGGTTAAGGCTTTCTTT. Translating gives CASSLGVKAFF.

The V and J genes are TRBV6-1 and TRBJ1-2; no definite D call. Germline CDR1 reads MNHNS; CDR2 reads SASEGT. There are 13 residues in the CDR3. V gave up 1 base and J gave up 3 bases, with 6 bases separating them. CDR3 protein: CASSEVADYGYTF. The CDR3 bases are TGTGCCAGCAGTGAAGTCGCGGACTATGGCTACACCTTC.

This clonotype was recorded at least ten times. The chain links TRBV7-2 to TRBJ1-4; D is unclear. There are 15 residues in the CDR3. Germline values: CDR1 SGHTA, CDR2 FQGNSA. The V end lost 4 bases, the J end lost 1 base, and 10 bases lay between the germline ends. DNA of the CDR3: TGTGCCAGCAGCTCCTCAATTGGAACTAATGAAAAACTGTTTTTT. It encodes CASSSSIGTNEKLFF. The variable domain in full, with the rest retrieved from reference TRBV7-2 and TRBJ1-4, is GAGVSQSPSNKVTEKGKDVELRCDPISGHTALYWYRQSLGQGLEFLIYFQGNSAPDKSGLPSDRFSAERTGGSVSTLTIQRTQQEDSAVYLCASSSSIGTNEKLFFGSGTQLSVL.

This clonotype occurred many times. One end of the junction is discordant with germline, which a read error may explain. J is TRBJ2-5 and V is TRBV7-7, with 7 positions matching TRBD2. Per germline, CDR1 SSHAT and CDR2 FNYEAQ (reference sequence). CDR3 size: 15 residues. The CDR3 bases are TGTGCTAGCAGCCCAAATACGGGGGAGGGAAAGACCCAGTACTTC. Translation: CASSPNTGEGKTQYF.

This clonotype was detected many times. The gene calls are TRBV4-1 and TRBJ2-1; 8 bases map to TRBD2. Germline CDR1 and CDR2: MGHRA and YSYEKL. The CDR3 is made up of 15 amino acids. V trimming: 0 bases; J trimming: 10 bases; junction bases outside the gene matches: 8. The CDR3 is CASSQDQGLADEQFF. DNA of the CDR3: TGCGCCAGCAGCCAAGATCAAGGACTAGCAGACGAGCAGTTCTTC.

This chain joins TRBV19 and TRBJ2-4; 8 positions agree with TRBD1. The CDR3 contains 15 residues. Unmatched junction bases numbered 5, after V lost 0 bases and J lost 7 bases. Germline CDR1 and CDR2: LNHDA and SQIVND (reference sequence). CDR3 region: CASSIEGRGLNIQYF. For the CDR3, the DNA is TGTGCCAGTAGTATAGAGGGCAGGGGGCTGAACATTCAGTACTTC.

This clonotype was counted ten times or more. This chain joins TRBV12-3 or TRBV12-4 and TRBJ2-5; D might be TRBD1 (7 bases). Between the trimmed V and J ends, which lost 6 bases and 5 bases, there was a span of 16 bases. This CDR3 region has 14 residues. CDR3 in DNA: TGTGCCAGCAGCCAGCAGGGGGGCCGGGAGACCCAGTACTTC. Protein: CASSQQGGRETQYF.

The gene calls are TRBV3-1 and TRBJ1-3, with D uncertain. V lost 2 bases to trimming and J lost 4 bases, with 18 bases between them. From germline, CDR1 is LGHDT and CDR2 YNNKEL (reference sequence). The CDR3 is made up of 17 amino acids. The CDR3 spells CASSQRYPGSGGNTIYF. The DNA for the CDR3 is TGTGCCAGCAGCCAACGGTACCCTGGGAGCGGGGGAAACACCATATATTTT. Using reference TRBV3-1 and TRBJ1-3 for the parts outside the CDR3, the full variable domain is DTAVSQTPKYLVTQMGNDKSIKCEQNLGHDTMYWYKQDSKKFLKIMFSYNNKELIINETVPNRFSPKSPDKAHLNLHINSLELGDSAVYFCASSQRYPGSGGNTIYFGEGSWLTVV.

This clonotype was observed a few times. The gene calls are TRBV7-2 and TRBJ1-1; D gene uncertain. V lost 4 bases to trimming and J lost 0 bases, with 9 bases between them. Germline values: CDR1 SGHTA, CDR2 FQGNSA. This CDR3 region has 14 residues. CDR3 in DNA: TGTGCCAGCAGCTCCCGACGGGTGAACACTGAAGCTTTCTTT. This sequence encodes CASSSRRVNTEAFF.

This clonotype was counted many times. The rearrangement uses TRBV29-1 and TRBJ2-4; 7 nucleotides line up with TRBD2. There are 14 residues in the CDR3. With 3 bases clipped from V and 11 bases from J, the junction kept 13 bases outside the gene matches. CDR1 is SQVTM, CDR2 ANQGSEA, per germline. The CDR3 DNA follows: TGCAGCGTTGATATCCTCGGGGAGGGTACGGTTCAGTACTTC. It yields the protein CSVDILGEGTVQYF.

The chain couples TRBV7-9 to TRBJ1-5; the D is unclear. Trimming took off 6 bases at V and 2 bases at J, with 14 bases between the two ends. The V gene's germline CDR1 is SEHNR and CDR2 FQNEAQ (reference sequence). The CDR3 spans 15 residues. The CDR3 DNA reads as TGTGCCAGCAGTCGCGCAGGAGACGGCAATCAGCCCCAGCATTTT. Protein: CASSRAGDGNQPQHF.

The CDR3 sequence: CASSIRRTGELFF. CDR3 bases: TGTGCCAGTAGTATAAGGCGAACCGGGGAGCTGTTTTTT. This sequence joins TRBV19 and TRBJ2-2, with D unclear. Trimming pared 2 bases from V and 5 bases from J, leaving 6 bases between. The CDR3 spans 13 residues. Germline CDR1 is LNHDA and CDR2 is SQIVND (reference sequence).

The chain has TRBV5-4 and TRBJ2-3, with TRBD1 as a possible D gene (6 bases). In germline, CDR1 is SGHNT, CDR2 YYREEE (reference sequence). CDR3 length: 14 amino acids. The V gene lost 2 bases and the J gene lost 4 bases, with 11 bases spanning the gap. The CDR3 DNA is TGTGCCAGCAGCTTCGTAGGGGGTCCAGATACGCAGTATTTT. Translated: CASSFVGGPDTQYF.

A single count supports this clonotype. The rearrangement links TRBV13 to TRBJ1-5; 8 bases are shared with TRBD1. V lost 5 bases and J lost 6; bases outside the gene matches: 9. Germline lookup yields CDR1 PRHDT and CDR2 FYEKMQ (reference sequence). There are 15 residues in the CDR3. This chain's CDR3 is CASSPAGTGVQPQHF. In nucleotides, the CDR3 is TGTGCCAGCAGCCCAGCTGGGACAGGCGTTCAGCCCCAGCATTTT.

This clonotype was seen many times. The rearrangement joins TRBV2 to TRBJ2-7; D uncertain. CDR1 is SNHLY, CDR2 FYNNEI, per germline. The CDR3 totals 11 residues. The germline V and J ends were trimmed by 4 bases and 8 bases, with 9 bases remaining between them. CDR3: CASSAGSQQYF. In nucleotides, the CDR3 is TGTGCCAGCAGTGCTGGGTCGCAGCAGTACTTC.

The V and J genes are TRBV19 and TRBJ1-1, with D uncertain. The germline V gene encodes CDR1 LNHDA and CDR2 SQIVND (reference sequence). V lost 6 bases and J 1 base, leaving 15 bases between the germline ends. The CDR3 covers 15 residues. The CDR3 protein is CASREGAVENTEAFF. The CDR3 DNA follows: TGTGCCAGTAGGGAGGGAGCGGTTGAGAACACTGAAGCTTTCTTT.

This clonotype was detected many times. The V and J genes are TRBV5-1 and TRBJ1-1; 7 bases fit TRBD1. V dropped 3 bases and J dropped 0; count of bases not matched to a gene: 5. Looked up from germline, CDR1 is SGHRS and CDR2 is YFSETQ. There are 15 residues in the CDR3. CDR3 nucleotides: TGCGCCAGCAGCTCGGGACAGTTCATGAACACTGAAGCTTTCTTT. Amino acid sequence: CASSSGQFMNTEAFF.

In its sample, this clonotype was seen many times. This chain connects TRBV12-3 or TRBV12-4 to TRBJ2-3; a weak D match, TRBD2 (6 bases). V dropped 5 bases and J dropped 8 bases, with 11 bases sitting between them. The CDR3 spans 12 residues. DNA for the CDR3: TGTGCCAGCAGTCGCCCCGGGGGTACGCAGTATTTT. Amino acids: CASSRPGGTQYF.